The 25 T cell receptor beta chains below all came from one sample that was sequenced in a study of blood T cell repertoires in COVID-19. Generated by immunoSEQ multiplex PCR, the TCRdb table keeps only in-frame clones and is missing some. The sample records 150,000 or so clones, more than 65% being singletons. Sequenced input: peripheral blood. The receptors shown here come from a woman aged 45-60 years with acute or convalescent COVID-19.

This rearrangement joins TRBV4-3 to TRBJ2-1, with a weak D call TRBD2 (5 bases). Trimming removed 4 bases at V and 6 bases at J, with 7 bases between. This CDR3 comprises 12 residues. Per the germline V gene, CDR1 is LGHNA and CDR2 is YSLEER. CDR3 sequence reads: CASSPGINEQFF. CDR3 nucleotides: TGCGCCAGCAGCCCCGGGATCAATGAGCAGTTCTTC.

Here the CDR3 DNA reads TGTGCCAGCAGGGCGGACACCTCCTATGGCTACACCTTC. Protein sequence: CASRADTSYGYTF. V gene TRBV2 combines with J gene TRBJ1-2, with D tentatively TRBD1 (5 bases). Trimming pared 6 bases from V and 4 bases from J, leaving 12 bases between. The length of the CDR3 is 13 residues. Germline lookup yields CDR1 SNHLY and CDR2 FYNNEI.

The chain recombines TRBV2 with TRBJ1-6; 10 bases fit TRBD1. The germline gives CDR1 SNHLY, CDR2 FYNNEI. V lost 6 bases and J lost 7; bases outside the gene matches: 6. CDR3 length equals 15 residues. Here the CDR3 reads CASRPGTGENSPLHF. The CDR3 DNA sequence: TGTGCCAGCAGACCCGGGACAGGGGAAAATTCACCCCTCCACTTT.

The rearrangement links TRBV27 to TRBJ2-7; D is undetermined. CDR1 MNHEY and CDR2 SMNVEV come from the germline V gene (reference sequence). Between the trimmed V and J ends, which lost 7 bases and 1 base, there was a span of 14 bases. CDR3 length equals 14 residues. DNA of the CDR3: TGTGCCAGCAAGCCCAGGCTACAGTCCTACGAGCAGTACTTC. Its protein product is CASKPRLQSYEQYF.

The V call is TRBV19, the J call TRBJ2-1, with 7 bases that match TRBD1. After removal of 7 bases from V and 6 bases from J, the junction contained 12 bases not matched to a gene. Germline loops: CDR1 LNHDA, CDR2 SQIVND (reference sequence). CDR3 length: 15 amino acids. In nucleotides, the CDR3 is TGTGCCAGTATCGCCGACAGGGATGCATCCAATGAGCAGTTCTTC. It codes for CASIADRDASNEQFF.

The V and J genes are TRBV11-1 and TRBJ1-2; D gene ambiguous. V lost 3 bases and J lost 4, with 12 bases in between. The CDR3 is 14 residues long. Per germline, CDR1 SGHAT and CDR2 FQDESV (reference sequence). The CDR3: CASSLEGSSYGYTF. The CDR3 nucleotides read TGTGCCAGCAGCTTGGAAGGGAGTAGCTATGGCTACACCTTC. Using reference TRBV11-1 and TRBJ1-2 for the parts outside the CDR3, the full variable domain is EAEVAQSPRYKITEKSQAVAFWCDPISGHATLYWYRQILGQGPELLVQFQDESVVDDSQLPKDRFSAERLKGVDSTLKIQPAELGDSAMYLCASSLEGSSYGYTFGSGTRLTVV.

This clone was counted once. The rearrangement joins TRBV15 to TRBJ2-5; D is perhaps TRBD2 (7 bases). Trimming left V 3 bases short and J 4 bases short, with 18 bases between. The CDR3 runs to 16 residues. CDR1 and CDR2 (germline): LNHNV, YYDKDF (reference sequence). CDR3 nucleotide sequence: TGTGCCACCAGCAGCTTCATGGCGGGGGCGGGAGAGACCCAGTACTTC. It is translated as CATSSFMAGAGETQYF. Combining the CDR3 with reference TRBV15 and TRBJ2-5 gives the whole variable domain DAMVIQNPRYQVTQFGKPVTLSCSQTLNHNVMYWYQQKSSQAPKLLFHYYDKDFNNEADTPDNFQSRRPNTSFCFLDIRSPGLGDTAMYLCATSSFMAGAGETQYFGPGTRLLVL.

The chain couples TRBV5-6 to TRBJ1-2, with TRBD1 matching 9 bases. V shed 4 bases, J shed 3 bases, and the junction held 13 bases outside the gene matches. The germline V gene has CDR1 SGHDT and CDR2 YYEEEE. This CDR3 spans 17 amino acids. Here the CDR3 DNA reads TGTGCCAGCAGCGGACCTACAGGGGGCATTTCGGACTATGGCTACACCTTC. Protein product: CASSGPTGGISDYGYTF.

The rearrangement links TRBV6-4 to TRBJ2-1, with 8 nucleotides matching TRBD1. The CDR3 totals 21 residues. Per germline, CDR1 MRHNA and CDR2 SNTAGT. J gave up 4 bases and V 6 bases, and 26 bases lay outside the gene matches. The CDR3 region has the DNA TGTGCCAGCAGAGACACAGGGGGGATAGGGGGCTACCCCGGGGAGTACAATGAGCAGTTCTTC. It encodes CASRDTGGIGGYPGEYNEQFF.

The genes are TRBV25-1 and TRBJ1-2; the D gene is possibly TRBD1 (6 bases). The CDR3 consists of 15 residues. Looked up from germline, CDR1 is MGHDK and CDR2 is SYGVNS. Trimming shortened V by 5 bases and J by 2 bases, and 15 bases separated the two germline ends. CDR3 DNA: TGTGCCAGCAGTCAATCGACAGGACCAAACTATGGCTACACCTTC. Translation gives CASSQSTGPNYGYTF.

The V gene is TRBV28, the J gene TRBJ1-1, with 7 bases identical to TRBD1. The CDR3 has 16 residues. J gave up 0 bases and V 5 bases, and 9 bases lay outside the gene matches. Germline CDR1 and CDR2: MDHEN and SYDVKM. In DNA form, the CDR3 reads TGTGCCAGCAGTCCCCGTCGGGACAGCATGAACACTGAAGCTTTCTTT. Protein sequence: CASSPRRDSMNTEAFF.

The J gene is TRBJ2-7, the V gene TRBV5-1, with a possible D match to TRBD2 (6 bases). The CDR3 totals 14 residues. Deletions cut 5 bases from V and 4 bases from J, with 16 bases between. Germline CDR1 is SGHRS and CDR2 is YFSETQ. The CDR3 DNA follows: TGCGCCAGCAGGCCTCGGGGGTTGAAATACGAGCAGTACTTC. Translation gives CASRPRGLKYEQYF.

This clone was found once. The V call is TRBV18, the J call TRBJ2-1; TRBD1 agrees at 9 bases. Trimming removed 4 bases from V and 6 bases from J; junction bases left unmatched: 10. The CDR3 loop spans 16 amino acids. Germline loops: CDR1 KGHSH, CDR2 LQKENI. CDR3 region: CASSLLGQGVANEQFF. The CDR3 region has the DNA TGTGCCAGCTCACTACTGGGACAGGGAGTAGCCAATGAGCAGTTCTTC.

In DNA, the CDR3 is TGTGCCAGCAGCCTCGCCTCTAGCGGGGGGTCTAACTCTCCCTACACAGATACGCAGTATTTT. As protein: CASSLASSGGSNSPYTDTQYF. The chain employs TRBV4-2 and TRBJ2-3; 11 bases are shared with TRBD2. The germline V gene has CDR1 LGHNA and CDR2 YNFKEQ. There are 21 residues in the CDR3. With 4 bases clipped from V and 2 bases from J, the junction kept 20 bases outside the gene matches.

V is TRBV5-5 and J is TRBJ2-3, with 8 bases lining up with TRBD1. The CDR3 contains 16 residues. Germline V gene sequence: CDR1 SGHKS, CDR2 YYEKEE (reference sequence). After removal of 0 bases from V and 3 bases from J, the junction contained 6 bases not matched to a gene. Here the CDR3 reads CASSLGTGLRTDTQYF. CDR3 in DNA: TGTGCCAGCAGCTTGGGGACAGGGTTGAGGACAGATACGCAGTATTTT.

The chain has TRBV11-2 and TRBJ2-7; 10 bases line up with TRBD2. Unmatched junction bases numbered 13, after V lost 8 bases and J lost 6 bases. This CDR3 is 15 amino acids long. Germline assignment: CDR1 SGHAT and CDR2 FQNNGV. CDR3 bases: TGTGCCAGCCGCCTTCTAGCGGGAGCCATTGGCGAGCAGTACTTC. This sequence encodes CASRLLAGAIGEQYF.

With respect to this clone: Other DNA sequences in this sample translate to the same CDR3. The chain couples TRBV7-8 to TRBJ2-7, with TRBD1 identical over 11 bases. The germline CDR1 and CDR2 sequences are SGHVS and FQNEAQ. This CDR3 spans 14 amino acids. J lost 4 bases, V lost 6 bases, and 5 bases had no gene match. The CDR3 loop reads CASSPDRGLYEQYF. CDR3 DNA: TGTGCCAGCAGTCCGGACAGGGGGCTTTACGAGCAGTACTTC.

The chain employs TRBV28 and TRBJ1-4; possible D gene TRBD1, 5 bases. Trimming removed 3 bases from V and 3 bases from J, with 11 bases in between. The germline V gene encodes CDR1 MDHEN and CDR2 SYDVKM. This CDR3 region has 15 residues. This CDR3 is CASSFGGAANEKLFF. Written as DNA, the CDR3 is TGTGCCAGCAGTTTCGGAGGGGCGGCTAATGAAAAACTGTTTTTT.

This clone was counted a single time. The chain links TRBV10-2 to TRBJ2-7, with 7 nucleotides matching TRBD2. Germline V CDR1 and CDR2: WSHSY, SAAADI. The CDR3 is 14 residues long. After removal of 5 bases from V and 0 bases from J, the junction contained 4 bases not matched to a gene. The CDR3 DNA follows: TGCGCCAGCAGTCCGGGACTACACTCCTACGAGCAGTACTTC. Its translation is CASSPGLHSYEQYF.

V is TRBV7-9 and J is TRBJ2-1; a weak D match, TRBD1 (6 bases). V gave up 1 base and J gave up 9 bases, with 13 bases separating them. Germline lookup yields CDR1 SEHNR and CDR2 FQNEAQ (reference sequence). This CDR3 is built from 14 residues. The CDR3 DNA reads as TGTGCCAGCAGCTTAGGGGGGCAGGGCGGTGAGCAGTTCTTC. Protein product: CASSLGGQGGEQFF.

V is TRBV7-9 and J is TRBJ1-4; the D is unclear. Germline CDR1 is SEHNR and CDR2 is FQNEAQ (reference sequence). This CDR3 region has 16 residues. V was trimmed by 5 bases and J by 7 bases, leaving 20 bases between them. The CDR3 DNA reads TGTGCCAGCAGCACAGAGGACCGGAGGCGGGCTGAAAAACTGTTTTTT. Amino acid sequence: CASSTEDRRRAEKLFF.

The sample holds a few counts of this clone. This chain links TRBV18 with TRBJ1-6; D gene ambiguous. The CDR3 has 13 amino acids. V was pared by 4 bases and J by 8 bases, with 9 bases between. CDR1 and CDR2 (germline): KGHSH, LQKENI. The CDR3 bases are TGTGCCAGCTCACGAGGGCAGGATTCACCCCTCCACTTT. This encodes CASSRGQDSPLHF.

The chain recombines TRBV2 with TRBJ2-5; TRBD1 might be the D (6 bases). The CDR3 spans 14 residues. Germline V gives CDR1 SNHLY, CDR2 FYNNEI. Trimming stripped 2 bases from V and 5 bases from J, with 12 bases between. The CDR3 DNA follows: TGTGCCAGCAGTGAACAGGGGTTAGGGGAGACCCAGTACTTC. Translated: CASSEQGLGETQYF. The full variable domain, its missing parts supplied by reference TRBV2 and TRBJ2-5, is EPEVTQTPSHQVTQMGQEVILRCVPISNHLYFYWYRQILGQKVEFLVSFYNNEISEKSEIFDDQFSVERPDGSNFTLKIRSTKLEDSAMYFCASSEQGLGETQYFGPGTRLLVL.

The J gene is TRBJ1-2, the V gene TRBV5-6; D might be TRBD1 (6 bases). Trimming removed 0 bases from V and 4 bases from J, with 10 bases in between. Looked up from germline, CDR1 is SGHDT and CDR2 is YYEEEE. This CDR3 is built from 14 residues. CDR3 residues: CASSLVGGSYGYTF. The DNA for the CDR3 is TGTGCCAGCAGCTTGGTAGGGGGAAGCTATGGCTACACCTTC.

The J gene is TRBJ1-3, the V gene TRBV14, with D maybe TRBD1 (5 bases). Germline-derived CDR1 and CDR2 are SGHDN and FVKESK. The ends were cut back, 6 bases at V and 4 bases at J, with 16 bases in the middle. The CDR3 sequence is 15 residues long. The chain's CDR3 is CASSGMPGSGNTIYF. DNA of the CDR3: TGTGCCAGCAGTGGAATGCCAGGGTCGGGAAACACCATATATTTT.